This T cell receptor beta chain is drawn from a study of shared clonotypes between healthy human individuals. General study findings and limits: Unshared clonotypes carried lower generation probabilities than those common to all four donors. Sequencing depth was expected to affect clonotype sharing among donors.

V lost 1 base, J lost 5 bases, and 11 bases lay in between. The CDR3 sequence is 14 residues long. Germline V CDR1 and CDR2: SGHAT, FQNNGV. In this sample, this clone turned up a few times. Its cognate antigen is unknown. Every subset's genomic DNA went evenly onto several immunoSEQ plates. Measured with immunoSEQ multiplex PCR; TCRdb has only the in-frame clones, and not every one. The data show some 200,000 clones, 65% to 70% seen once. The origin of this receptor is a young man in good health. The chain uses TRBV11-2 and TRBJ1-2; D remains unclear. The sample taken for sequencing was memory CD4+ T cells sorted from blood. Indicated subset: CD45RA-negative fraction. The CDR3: CASSLVSGGYGYTF. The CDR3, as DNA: TGTGCCAGCAGCTTAGTATCAGGAGGGTATGGCTACACCTTC.